The text below deals with one T cell receptor beta chain. The antigen is not known. Time point defined: cycle 4 day 1 (C4D1), after six to seven weeks of nivolumab. Following autologous stem cell transplantation, relapse occurred in every patient, and exposure to brentuximab vedotin varied. Magnetic negative selection was used to purify CD4+ T cells from thawed PBMCs. When best responses were assessed, they were complete response, partial response or progressive disease. These data come from a study of PD-1 blockade in classical Hodgkin lymphoma. The V and J ends lost 3 bases and 4 bases respectively, with 5 bases between them. The CDR3 is 12 residues long. CDR1 SGDLS and CDR2 YYNGEE come from the germline V gene. The assay was immunoSEQ multiplex PCR, and TCRdb's table has in-frame clones only and misses some. The sample yields around 29,000 clones, 70% to 90% seen once. Study-wide points: The study reported lower baseline TCR diversity in newly diagnosed patients than in healthy donors. With CD4+ cells, TCR diversity rose significantly by C4D1, but not with CD8+ cells. Diversity similar to that of newly diagnosed patients was seen at baseline in complete responders.

This clonotype was obtained from a human donor with classical Hodgkin lymphoma. This material consisted of CD4+ T cells from blood, taken before the fourth cycle of nivolumab. This rearrangement joins TRBV9 to TRBJ1-3; D not certain. The CDR3 sequence is CASSALGNTIYF. The CDR3 DNA follows: TGTGCCAGCAGCGCATTAGGAAACACCATATATTTT.